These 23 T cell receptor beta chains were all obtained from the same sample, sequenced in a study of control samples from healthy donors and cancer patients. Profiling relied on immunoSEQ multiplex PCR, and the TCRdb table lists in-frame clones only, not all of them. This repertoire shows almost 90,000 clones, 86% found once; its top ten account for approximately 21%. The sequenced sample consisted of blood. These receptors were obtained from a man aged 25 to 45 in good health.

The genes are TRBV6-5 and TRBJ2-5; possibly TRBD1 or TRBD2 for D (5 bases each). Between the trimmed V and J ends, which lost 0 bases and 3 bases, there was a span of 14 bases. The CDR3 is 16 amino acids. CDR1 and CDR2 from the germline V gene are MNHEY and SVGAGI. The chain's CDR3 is CASSYSRTGRKETQYF. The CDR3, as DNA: TGTGCCAGCAGTTACTCGAGGACGGGGCGCAAAGAGACCCAGTACTTC.

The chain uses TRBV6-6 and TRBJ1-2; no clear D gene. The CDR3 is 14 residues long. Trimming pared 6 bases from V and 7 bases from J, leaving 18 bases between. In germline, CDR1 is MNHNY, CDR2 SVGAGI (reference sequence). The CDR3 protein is CASSPRNWVVGYTF. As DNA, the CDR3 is TGTGCCAGCAGCCCAAGGAACTGGGTTGTTGGCTACACCTTC.

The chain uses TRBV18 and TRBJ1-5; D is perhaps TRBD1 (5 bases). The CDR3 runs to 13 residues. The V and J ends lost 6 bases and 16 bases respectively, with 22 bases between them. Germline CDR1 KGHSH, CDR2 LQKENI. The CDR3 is CASSLQDSGTPHF. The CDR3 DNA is TGTGCCAGCTCCCTACAGGACTCCGGGACTCCCCATTTT.

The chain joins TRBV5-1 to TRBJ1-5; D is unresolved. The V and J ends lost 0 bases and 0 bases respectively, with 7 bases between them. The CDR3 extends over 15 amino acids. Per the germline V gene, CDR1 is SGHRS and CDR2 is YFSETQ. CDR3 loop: CASSLVPGSNQPQHF. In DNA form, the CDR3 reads TGCGCCAGCAGCTTGGTCCCCGGTAGCAATCAGCCCCAGCATTTT.

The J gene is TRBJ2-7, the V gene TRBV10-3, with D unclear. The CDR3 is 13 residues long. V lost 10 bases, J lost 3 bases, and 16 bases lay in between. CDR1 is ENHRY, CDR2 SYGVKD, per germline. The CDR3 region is CATHDTDNYEQYV. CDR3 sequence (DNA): TGTGCCACCCATGATACTGACAACTACGAGCAGTACGTC.

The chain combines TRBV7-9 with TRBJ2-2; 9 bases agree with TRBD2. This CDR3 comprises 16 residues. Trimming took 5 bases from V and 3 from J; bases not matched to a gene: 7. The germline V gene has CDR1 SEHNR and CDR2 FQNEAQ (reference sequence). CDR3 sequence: CASSPRRGGDTGELFF. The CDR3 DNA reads TGTGCCAGCAGCCCCCGGCGGGGGGGGGACACCGGGGAGCTGTTTTTT.

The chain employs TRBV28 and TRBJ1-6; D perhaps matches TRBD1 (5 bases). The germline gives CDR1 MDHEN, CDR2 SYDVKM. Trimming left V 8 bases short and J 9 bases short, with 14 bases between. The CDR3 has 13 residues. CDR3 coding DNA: TGTGCCAGCTGCCGGCAGGGTGGTTCACCCCTCCACTTT. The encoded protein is CASCRQGGSPLHF.

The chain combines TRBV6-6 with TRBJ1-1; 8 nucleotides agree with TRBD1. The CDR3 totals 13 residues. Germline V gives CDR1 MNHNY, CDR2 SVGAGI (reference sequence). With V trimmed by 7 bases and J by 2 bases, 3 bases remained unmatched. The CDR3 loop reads CASNDRGNTEAFF. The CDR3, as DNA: TGTGCCAGCAACGACAGGGGAAACACTGAAGCTTTCTTT.

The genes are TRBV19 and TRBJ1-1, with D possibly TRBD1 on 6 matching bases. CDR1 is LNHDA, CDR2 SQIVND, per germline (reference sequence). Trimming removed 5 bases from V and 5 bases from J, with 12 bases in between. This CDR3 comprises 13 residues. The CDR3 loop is CASSDLRGTEAFF. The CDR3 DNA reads TGTGCCAGTAGTGACCTGAGGGGGACTGAAGCTTTCTTT.

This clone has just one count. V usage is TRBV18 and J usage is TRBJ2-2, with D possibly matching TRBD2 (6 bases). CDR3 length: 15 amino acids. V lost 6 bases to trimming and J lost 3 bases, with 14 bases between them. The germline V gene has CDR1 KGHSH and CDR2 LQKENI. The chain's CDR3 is CASSPTRGDTGELFF. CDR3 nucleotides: TGTGCCAGCTCCCCGACCCGCGGGGACACCGGGGAGCTGTTTTTT.

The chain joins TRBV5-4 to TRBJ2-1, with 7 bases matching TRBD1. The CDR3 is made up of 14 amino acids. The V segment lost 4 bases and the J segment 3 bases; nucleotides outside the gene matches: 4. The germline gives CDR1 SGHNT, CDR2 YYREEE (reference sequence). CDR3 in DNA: TGTGCCAGCAGCGGTGGGGACAGCTACAATGAGCAGTTCTTC. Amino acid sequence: CASSGGDSYNEQFF.

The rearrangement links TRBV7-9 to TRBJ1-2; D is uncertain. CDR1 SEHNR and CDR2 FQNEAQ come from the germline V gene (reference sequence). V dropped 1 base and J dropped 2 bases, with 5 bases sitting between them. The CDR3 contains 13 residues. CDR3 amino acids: CASSLGYNYGYTF. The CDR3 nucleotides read TGTGCCAGCAGCTTAGGGTACAACTATGGCTACACCTTC.

DNA for the CDR3: TGTGCCAGTAGTATCCCGGGGCACCCATGGGGCACTGAAGCTTTCTTT. As protein: CASSIPGHPWGTEAFF. The chain carries TRBV19 and TRBJ1-1, with D tentatively TRBD1 (5 bases). Looked up from germline, CDR1 is LNHDA and CDR2 is SQIVND (reference sequence). This CDR3 contains 16 residues. V shed 3 bases and J shed 4 bases, with 18 bases lying between them.

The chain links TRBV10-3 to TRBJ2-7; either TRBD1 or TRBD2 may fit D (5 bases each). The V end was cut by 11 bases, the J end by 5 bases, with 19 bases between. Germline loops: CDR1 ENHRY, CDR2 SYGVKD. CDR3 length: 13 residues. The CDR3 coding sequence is TGTGCCGCTACCCCGGGACCCCAGCACGAGCAGTACTTC. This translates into CAATPGPQHEQYF.

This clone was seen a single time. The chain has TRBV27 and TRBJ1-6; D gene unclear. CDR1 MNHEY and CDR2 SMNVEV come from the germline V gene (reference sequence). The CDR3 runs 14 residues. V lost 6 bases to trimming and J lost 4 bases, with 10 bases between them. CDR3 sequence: CASRAPLYNSPLHF. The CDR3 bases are TGTGCCAGCAGGGCTCCCCTTTATAATTCACCCCTCCACTTT.

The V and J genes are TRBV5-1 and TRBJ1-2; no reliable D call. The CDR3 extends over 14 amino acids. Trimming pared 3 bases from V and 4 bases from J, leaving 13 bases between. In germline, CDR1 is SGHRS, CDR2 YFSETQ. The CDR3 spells CASSSSQAGYGYTF. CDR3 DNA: TGCGCCAGCAGCTCTTCCCAGGCGGGCTATGGCTACACCTTC. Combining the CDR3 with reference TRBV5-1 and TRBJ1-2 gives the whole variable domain KAGVTQTPRYLIKTRGQQVTLSCSPISGHRSVSWYQQTPGQGLQFLFEYFSETQRNKGNFPGRFSGRQFSNSRSEMNVSTLELGDSALYLCASSSSQAGYGYTFGSGTRLTVV.

The CDR3 loop reads CATSSVASYNEQFF. The CDR3 bases are TGTGCCACCAGCAGTGTAGCGTCCTACAATGAGCAGTTCTTC. The chain uses TRBV15 and TRBJ2-1; tentative D call: TRBD2 (5 bases). Germline V CDR1 and CDR2: LNHNV, YYDKDF (reference sequence). The germline V and J ends were trimmed by 3 bases and 1 base, with 7 bases remaining between them. CDR3 size: 14 residues. The full variable domain, in which reference TRBV15 and TRBJ2-1 provide the parts outside the CDR3, is DAMVIQNPRYQVTQFGKPVTLSCSQTLNHNVMYWYQQKSSQAPKLLFHYYDKDFNNEADTPDNFQSRRPNTSFCFLDIRSPGLGDTAMYLCATSSVASYNEQFFGPGTRLTVL.

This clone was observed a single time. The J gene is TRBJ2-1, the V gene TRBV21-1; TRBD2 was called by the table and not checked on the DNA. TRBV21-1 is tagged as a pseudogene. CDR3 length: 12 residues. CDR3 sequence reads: CASSKARNEQFF. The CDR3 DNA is TGTGCCAGCAGCAAAGCTCGGAATGAGCAGTTCTTC.

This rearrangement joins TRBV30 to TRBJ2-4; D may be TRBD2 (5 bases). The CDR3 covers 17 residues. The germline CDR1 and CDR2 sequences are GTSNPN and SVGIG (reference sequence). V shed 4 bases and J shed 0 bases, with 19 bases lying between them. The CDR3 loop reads CAWIPTQLGLAKNIQYF. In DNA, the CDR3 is TGTGCCTGGATCCCGACTCAACTAGGTCTAGCCAAAAACATTCAGTACTTC. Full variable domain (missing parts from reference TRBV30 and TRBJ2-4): SQTIHQWPATLVQPVGSPLSLECTVEGTSNPNLYWYRQAAGRGLQLLFYSVGIGQISSEVPQNLSASRPQDRQFILSSKKLLLSDSGFYLCAWIPTQLGLAKNIQYFGAGTRLSVL.

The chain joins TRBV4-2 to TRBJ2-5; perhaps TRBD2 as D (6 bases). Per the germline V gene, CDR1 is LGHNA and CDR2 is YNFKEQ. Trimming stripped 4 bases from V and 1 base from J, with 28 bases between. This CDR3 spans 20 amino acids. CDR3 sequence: CASSPRVRDGSGGSQETQYF. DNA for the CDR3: TGTGCCAGCAGCCCCAGGGTCCGGGACGGTAGCGGCGGGTCCCAAGAGACCCAGTACTTC.

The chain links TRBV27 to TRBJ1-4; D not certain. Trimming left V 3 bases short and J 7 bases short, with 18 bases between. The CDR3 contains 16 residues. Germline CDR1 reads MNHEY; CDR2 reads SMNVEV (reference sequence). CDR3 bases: TGTGCCAGCAGTTTGGGTGGGTGGGGTGATGGTGAAAAACTGTTTTTT. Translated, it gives CASSLGGWGDGEKLFF.

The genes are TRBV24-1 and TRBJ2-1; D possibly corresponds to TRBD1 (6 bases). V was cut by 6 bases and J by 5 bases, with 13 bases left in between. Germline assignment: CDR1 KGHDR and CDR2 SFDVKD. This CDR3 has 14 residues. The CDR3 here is CATSSVRDNNEQFF. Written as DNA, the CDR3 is TGTGCCACCAGTTCGGTCCGGGACAACAATGAGCAGTTCTTC.

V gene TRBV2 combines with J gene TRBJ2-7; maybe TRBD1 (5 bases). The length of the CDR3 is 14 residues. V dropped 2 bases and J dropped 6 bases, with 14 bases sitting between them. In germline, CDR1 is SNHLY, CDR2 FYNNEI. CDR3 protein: CASSEQGRVREQYF. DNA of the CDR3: TGTGCCAGCAGTGAACAGGGCAGGGTCCGCGAGCAGTACTTC.